This TCR beta chain is drawn from a study of blood T cell repertoires in COVID-19. Study as a whole: Some COVID-19 samples were acute and others convalescent; all came from the United States, Italy and Spain. PBMCs, B-cell-depleted T cells, or T cells provided the cDNA or gDNA that made up the material.

As handled by the study authors: Estimation of nucleated cell counts relied on the amplification of reference gene primers. Sequencing used immunoSEQ multiplex PCR; TCRdb keeps in-frame clones, though not all of them. D and trimming come from the DNA, and the V and J calls and clone size come from that table. The sample holds a few hundred thousand clones, approximately 87% seen once. Germline V gene sequence: CDR1 SGHVS, CDR2 FQNEAQ. The CDR3 sequence is 18 residues long. V lost 1 base, J lost 8 bases, and 9 bases stayed unmatched. The chain carries TRBV7-8 and TRBJ1-6; TRBD1 aligns across 12 bases. This receptor was taken from a man aged 55-75 years who had recovered from COVID-19. The sample taken for sequencing was peripheral blood. CDR3 in DNA: TGTGCCAGCAGCTTAGAATGGGACAGGGGGCGCGGTGATTCACCCCTCCACTTT. Translating gives CASSLEWDRGRGDSPLHF.